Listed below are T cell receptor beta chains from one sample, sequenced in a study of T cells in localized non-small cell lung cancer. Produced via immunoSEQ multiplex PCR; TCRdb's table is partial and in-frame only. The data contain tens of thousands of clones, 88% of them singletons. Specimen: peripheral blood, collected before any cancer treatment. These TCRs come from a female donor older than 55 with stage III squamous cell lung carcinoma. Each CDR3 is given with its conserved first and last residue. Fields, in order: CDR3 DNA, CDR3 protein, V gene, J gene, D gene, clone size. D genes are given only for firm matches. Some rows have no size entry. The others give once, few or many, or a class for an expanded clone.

DNA: TGCGCCAGCAGCCCCGTTGGCGGGGTTACCTACGAGCAGTACTTC
CDR3: CASSPVGGVTYEQYF
V: TRBV4-1
J: TRBJ2-7
D: .
size: .

DNA: TGTGCCAGCAGCTTTATCGAAGGGAATACGCAGTATTTT
CDR3: CASSFIEGNTQYF
V: TRBV7-3
J: TRBJ2-3
D: .
size: .

DNA: TGTGCCAGCAGAGGGGGGTGGGGACAGGGGCACTACAATGAGCAGTTCTTC
CDR3: CASRGGWGQGHYNEQFF
V: TRBV27
J: TRBJ2-1
D: TRBD1
size: .

DNA: TGTGCCAGCAACCGTCAGGGGGCTGGCTACACCTTC
CDR3: CASNRQGAGYTF
V: TRBV2
J: TRBJ1-2
D: TRBD1
size: large

DNA: TGTGCCAGCAGCGTAGATGGCAGCATGGGACGGACCCAGTACTTC
CDR3: CASSVDGSMGRTQYF
V: TRBV9
J: TRBJ2-5
D: .
size: .

DNA: TGCGCCAGCAGCCAAGAAGGGGTGGACACTGAAGCTTTCTTT
CDR3: CASSQEGVDTEAFF
V: TRBV4-3
J: TRBJ1-1
D: .
size: few

DNA: TGTGCCAGCGCCACAGCGCCCAGCTCCTACGAGCAGTACTTC
CDR3: CASATAPSSYEQYF
V: TRBV5-5
J: TRBJ2-7
D: .
size: .

DNA: TGCGCCAGCAGCCAAGTTTCCCCGGCCTCACACCCCGGGGGCTACGAGCAGTACTTC
CDR3: CASSQVSPASHPGGYEQYF
V: TRBV4-1
J: TRBJ2-7
D: .
size: .

DNA: TGCAGCGGGACAACAGGTTTCCAAGAGACCCAGTACTTC
CDR3: CSGTTGFQETQYF
V: TRBV29-1
J: TRBJ2-5
D: .
size: .

DNA: TGTGCCAGCTCACCCGAGAAGGTTAATGAGCAGTTCTTC
CDR3: CASSPEKVNEQFF
V: TRBV18
J: TRBJ2-1
D: .
size: once

DNA: TGTGCCAGCTCACCACCGATCCCCGACAGCTCTAACTATGGCTACACCTTC
CDR3: CASSPPIPDSSNYGYTF
V: TRBV18
J: TRBJ1-2
D: .
size: .

DNA: TGTGCCACCCTGGGACACCCGAACACTGAAGCTTTCTTT
CDR3: CATLGHPNTEAFF
V: TRBV5-4
J: TRBJ1-1
D: .
size: .

DNA: TGCGCCAGCAGCTGGAATGGGGGAATAGAAAAACTGTTTTTT
CDR3: CASSWNGGIEKLFF
V: TRBV5-1
J: TRBJ1-4
D: .
size: .

DNA: TGTGCCAGCAGCGGACAGGGGGCGTCCACTGAAGCTTTCTTT
CDR3: CASSGQGASTEAFF
V: TRBV5-4
J: TRBJ1-1
D: TRBD1
size: .

DNA: TGTGCCACCCACACGGGACAGGGGCCTGGGGCCAACGTCCTGACTTTC
CDR3: CATHTGQGPGANVLTF
V: TRBV10-3
J: TRBJ2-6
D: TRBD1
size: .

DNA: TGTGCCAGCAGCTTGGTAGCGGGGGGGCCAGATACGCAGTATTTT
CDR3: CASSLVAGGPDTQYF
V: TRBV5-4
J: TRBJ2-3
D: TRBD2
size: .

DNA: TGCGCCAGCAGCCTTCTTCGGGTAGATGAAAAACTGTTTTTT
CDR3: CASSLLRVDEKLFF
V: TRBV10-2
J: TRBJ1-4
D: .
size: .

DNA: TGTGCCAGCACCTTAACCCCAAAAATCGGGGGAGAGACCCAGTACTTC
CDR3: CASTLTPKIGGETQYF
V: TRBV11-2
J: TRBJ2-5
D: .
size: .

DNA: TGTGCCAGCAGCCTGCCCGGTCGCCGGAATGAAAAACTGTTTTTT
CDR3: CASSLPGRRNEKLFF
V: TRBV28
J: TRBJ1-4
D: .
size: few

DNA: TGTGCCAGCAGCTTAAGGGCGAGACAGGGAGGGCAAGAGACCCAGTACTTC
CDR3: CASSLRARQGGQETQYF
V: TRBV11-3
J: TRBJ2-5
D: .
size: .

DNA: TGCGCCAGCAGCCAAGGGGGACAGCCAAACCAAGAGACCCAGTACTTC
CDR3: CASSQGGQPNQETQYF
V: TRBV4-1
J: TRBJ2-5
D: TRBD1
size: .

DNA: TGTGCCAGCAGTTCAATAACTAGCGGGGGGAACTTCCAAGAGACCCAGTACTTC
CDR3: CASSSITSGGNFQETQYF
V: TRBV28
J: TRBJ2-5
D: TRBD2
size: .

DNA: TGTGCCAGCAGCTCATCGTGGGGACAGGGAAATAATTCACCCCTCCACTTT
CDR3: CASSSSWGQGNNSPLHF
V: TRBV7-9
J: TRBJ1-6
D: TRBD1
size: .

DNA: TGTGCCAGCAGCTTGGTTAGGGGGAAAACCTACGAGCAGTACTTC
CDR3: CASSLVRGKTYEQYF
V: TRBV5-6
J: TRBJ2-7
D: .
size: once

DNA: TGTGCCAGCTCGTCCCTGGGCAATGAGCAGTTCTTC
CDR3: CASSSLGNEQFF
V: TRBV18
J: TRBJ2-1
D: .
size: few

DNA: TGTGCCAGCAGTTTATGGGCAGGGTGGGGAGAGACCCAGTACTTC
CDR3: CASSLWAGWGETQYF
V: TRBV27
J: TRBJ2-5
D: .
size: .

DNA: TGCGCCAGCAGCACGGGGACTAGCGGGGACGAGCAGTACTTC
CDR3: CASSTGTSGDEQYF
V: TRBV5-1
J: TRBJ2-7
D: TRBD2
size: .

DNA: TGTGCCAGCAGCAAAGAACCCAGGGTAAGAAATCAGCCCCAGCATTTT
CDR3: CASSKEPRVRNQPQHF
V: TRBV21-1
J: TRBJ1-5
D: .
size: once

DNA: TGCGCCAGCAGCTTGGTGTCCGGTCCAGGCCGCTACACCTTC
CDR3: CASSLVSGPGRYTF
V: TRBV5-1
J: TRBJ1-2
D: .
size: .

DNA: TGCGCCAGCAGCTCTACCGGGACTCCGGGCGATGAGCAGTTCTTC
CDR3: CASSSTGTPGDEQFF
V: TRBV5-1
J: TRBJ2-1
D: .
size: once

DNA: TGTGCCAGCAGCACTTGGTACCAGCCCCAGCATTTT
CDR3: CASSTWYQPQHF
V: TRBV21-1
J: TRBJ1-5
D: .
size: once

DNA: TGTGCCAGCAGCGCCCGGGACAGGGGGTGGCAGTACTTC
CDR3: CASSARDRGWQYF
V: TRBV7-9
J: TRBJ2-7
D: TRBD1
size: .

DNA: TGTGCCAGCAGTCACCCTTACAAGGAGGCCCAGTACTTC
CDR3: CASSHPYKEAQYF
V: TRBV28
J: TRBJ2-5
D: .
size: .